Presented here are 4 T cell receptor beta chains from one specimen sequenced in a study of PD-L1 blockade in urothelial cancer. Clones were sequenced by immunoSEQ multiplex PCR, and TCRdb holds only the in-frame ones, with some missing. The profile covers some 45,000 clones, with roughly 88% appearing a single time and roughly 3.6% taken by the ten largest. The sequenced sample was PBMCs, obtained around atezolizumab (anti-PD-L1) treatment. Receptors were obtained from a man at least 80 years old with urothelial cancer.

The V and J genes are TRBV7-2 and TRBJ2-1, with unresolved D. This CDR3 has 13 residues. Looked up from germline, CDR1 is SGHTA and CDR2 is FQGNSA. V lost 2 bases, J lost 6 bases, and 8 bases lay in between. The CDR3 nucleotides are TGTGCCAGCAGCTTATCAGCGACCAATGAGCAGTTCTTC. As protein: CASSLSATNEQFF.

This CDR3 reads CASSLGPSGVGNTIYF. The CDR3 DNA is TGCGCCAGCAGCTTGGGCCCCTCGGGGGTAGGAAACACCATATATTTT. The chain links TRBV5-1 to TRBJ1-3; D may be TRBD1 (5 bases). CDR1 and CDR2 (germline): SGHRS, YFSETQ. The V and J ends lost 0 bases and 4 bases respectively, with 14 bases between them. This CDR3 is built from 16 residues.

The chain combines TRBV4-1 with TRBJ1-2; 8 nucleotides align to TRBD1. The CDR3 is 20 residues long. The ends lost 0 bases at V and 8 bases at J; junction bases unmatched: 23. The germline V gene encodes CDR1 MGHRA and CDR2 YSYEKL. CDR3 coding DNA: TGCGCCAGCAGCCAAGATCCGTCTGACAGGACAGGGCTTTTAAGGAAGGGCTACACCTTC. Protein sequence: CASSQDPSDRTGLLRKGYTF.

There are a few counts of this clone. The chain recombines TRBV30 with TRBJ1-2; 9 positions match TRBD1. Germline CDR1 GTSNPN, CDR2 SVGIG (reference sequence). The J segment lost 6 bases and the V segment lost 2 bases, leaving 4 bases of the junction unmatched. The CDR3 has 13 residues. The CDR3 region is CAWSHRGRDGYTF. The CDR3 DNA is TGTGCCTGGAGTCACAGGGGGCGCGATGGCTACACCTTC.